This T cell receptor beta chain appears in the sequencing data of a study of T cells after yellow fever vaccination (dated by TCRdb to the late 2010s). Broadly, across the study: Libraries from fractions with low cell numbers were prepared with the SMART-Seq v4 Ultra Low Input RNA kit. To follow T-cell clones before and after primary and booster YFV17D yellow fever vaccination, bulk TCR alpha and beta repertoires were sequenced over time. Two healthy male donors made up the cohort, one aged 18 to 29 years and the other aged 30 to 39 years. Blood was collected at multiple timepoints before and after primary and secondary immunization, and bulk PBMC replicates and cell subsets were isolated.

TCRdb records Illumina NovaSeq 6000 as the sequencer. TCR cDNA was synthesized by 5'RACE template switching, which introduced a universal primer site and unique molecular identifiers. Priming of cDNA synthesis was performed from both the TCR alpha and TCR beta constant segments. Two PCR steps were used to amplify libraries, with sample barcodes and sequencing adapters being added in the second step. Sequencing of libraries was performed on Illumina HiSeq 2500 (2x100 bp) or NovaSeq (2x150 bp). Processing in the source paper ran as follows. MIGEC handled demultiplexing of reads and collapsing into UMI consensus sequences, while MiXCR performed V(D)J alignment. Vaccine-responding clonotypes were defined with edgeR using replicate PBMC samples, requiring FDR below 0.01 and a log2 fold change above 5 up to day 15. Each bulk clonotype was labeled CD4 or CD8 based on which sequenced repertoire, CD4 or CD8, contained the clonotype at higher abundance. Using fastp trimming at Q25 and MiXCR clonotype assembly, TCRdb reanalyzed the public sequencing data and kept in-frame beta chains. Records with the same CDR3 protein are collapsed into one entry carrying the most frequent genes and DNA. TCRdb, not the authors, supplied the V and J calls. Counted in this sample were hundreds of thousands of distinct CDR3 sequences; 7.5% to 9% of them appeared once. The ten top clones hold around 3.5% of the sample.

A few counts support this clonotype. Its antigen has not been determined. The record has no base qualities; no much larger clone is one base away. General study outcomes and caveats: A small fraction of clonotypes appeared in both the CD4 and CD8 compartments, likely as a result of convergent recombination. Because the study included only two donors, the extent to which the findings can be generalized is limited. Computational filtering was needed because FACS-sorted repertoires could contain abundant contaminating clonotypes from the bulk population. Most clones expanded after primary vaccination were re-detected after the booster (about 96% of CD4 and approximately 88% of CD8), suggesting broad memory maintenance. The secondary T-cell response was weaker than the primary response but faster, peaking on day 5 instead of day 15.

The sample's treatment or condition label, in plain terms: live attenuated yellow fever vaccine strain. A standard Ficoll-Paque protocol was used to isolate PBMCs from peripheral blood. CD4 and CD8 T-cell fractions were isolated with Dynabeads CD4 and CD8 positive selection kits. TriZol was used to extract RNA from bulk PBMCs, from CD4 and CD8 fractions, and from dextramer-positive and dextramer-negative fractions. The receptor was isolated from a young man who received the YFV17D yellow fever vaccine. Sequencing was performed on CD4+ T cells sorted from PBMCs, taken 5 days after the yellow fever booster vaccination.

The CDR3 here reads CATSTGGREQFF. The sequenced DNA is TGTGCCACCAGTACAGGGGGCCGAGAGCAGTTCTTC. The sequence links TRBV24-1 to TRBJ2-1, and 9 bases in between align with TRBD1. The V end gives up 6 bases and the J end 10 bases, leaving 3 bases in the junction not matched to a gene. The CDR3 runs 12 residues from the cysteine to the phenylalanine. Only the CDR3 region is kept as DNA, spanning 36 bases read in frame from base 1. The germline V gene specifies KGHDR as CDR1 and SFDVKD as CDR2.